Presented here are 7 T cell receptor beta chains from one specimen sequenced in a study of control samples from healthy donors and cancer patients. Sequenced by immunoSEQ multiplex PCR; TCRdb stores in-frame clones only, minus some. The sample records about 95,000 clones, less than 90% being singletons. The sequencing input was blood. Every receptor here comes from a woman aged 70-85 years in good health.

The chain links TRBV29-1 to TRBJ1-1; D perhaps matches TRBD1 (5 bases). V lost 6 bases and J 3 bases, leaving 14 bases between the germline ends. This CDR3 has 13 residues. Germline lookup yields CDR1 SQVTM and CDR2 ANQGSEA. For the CDR3, the DNA is TGCAGCGTCTCTTGGGGCTTATACACTGAAGCTTTCTTT. Its protein product is CSVSWGLYTEAFF.

CDR3 sequence: CASSSSGGETQYF. The CDR3 DNA reads TGTGCCAGCAGCTCTAGCGGGGGGGAGACCCAGTACTTC. V usage is TRBV7-9 and J usage is TRBJ2-5, with 11 bases aligning to TRBD2. This CDR3 contains 13 residues. The germline gives CDR1 SEHNR, CDR2 FQNEAQ (reference sequence). Losses at the gene ends were 4 bases for V and 5 bases for J; bases not matched to a gene: 0.

This chain joins TRBV18 and TRBJ2-5; 8 bases are a match to TRBD2. Germline lookup yields CDR1 KGHSH and CDR2 LQKENI. There are 18 residues in the CDR3. Trimming at V came to 1 base and at J to 2 bases, leaving 12 bases not matched to a gene. CDR3 sequence (DNA): TGTGCCAGCTCACCACTCAGGGGAGCGGGAGACACTCAAGAGACCCAGTACTTC. Its translation is CASSPLRGAGDTQETQYF.

The rearrangement links TRBV5-5 to TRBJ1-4; D call uncertain. The length of the CDR3 is 16 residues. From germline, CDR1 is SGHKS and CDR2 YYEKEE (reference sequence). V was trimmed by 0 bases and J by 0 bases, leaving 9 bases between them. The CDR3 is CASSLEGTATNEKLFF. For the CDR3, the DNA is TGTGCCAGCAGCTTGGAAGGCACCGCAACTAATGAAAAACTGTTTTTT.

CDR3 loop: CASSFPTGAGTEAFF. CDR3 bases: TGTGCCAGCAGTTTCCCGACAGGGGCGGGAACTGAAGCTTTCTTT. This rearrangement joins TRBV6-6 to TRBJ1-1; 8 bases align to TRBD1. This CDR3 comprises 15 residues. V dropped 4 bases and J dropped 5; count of bases not matched to a gene: 9. Germline lookup yields CDR1 MNHNY and CDR2 SVGAGI (reference sequence).

CDR3 nucleotides: TGTGCCAGCTGCCGGGGTCGGGCTAATGAAAAACTGTTTTTT. As protein: CASCRGRANEKLFF. The chain carries TRBV7-9 and TRBJ1-4, with unresolved D. CDR1 is SEHNR and CDR2 is FQNEAQ in the germline V gene (reference sequence). V gave up 8 bases and J gave up 3 bases, with 13 bases separating them. The CDR3 consists of 14 residues.

The chain couples TRBV27 to TRBJ2-5, with no clear D. Between the trimmed V and J ends, which lost 6 bases and 2 bases, there was a span of 25 bases. Germline V gene lookup returns CDR1 MNHEY and CDR2 SMNVEV (reference sequence). The CDR3 extends over 18 amino acids. The chain's CDR3 is CASRSLAVLLGNQETQYF. The CDR3 DNA reads as TGTGCCAGCAGAAGTCTGGCGGTCCTCCTGGGGAATCAAGAGACCCAGTACTTC.